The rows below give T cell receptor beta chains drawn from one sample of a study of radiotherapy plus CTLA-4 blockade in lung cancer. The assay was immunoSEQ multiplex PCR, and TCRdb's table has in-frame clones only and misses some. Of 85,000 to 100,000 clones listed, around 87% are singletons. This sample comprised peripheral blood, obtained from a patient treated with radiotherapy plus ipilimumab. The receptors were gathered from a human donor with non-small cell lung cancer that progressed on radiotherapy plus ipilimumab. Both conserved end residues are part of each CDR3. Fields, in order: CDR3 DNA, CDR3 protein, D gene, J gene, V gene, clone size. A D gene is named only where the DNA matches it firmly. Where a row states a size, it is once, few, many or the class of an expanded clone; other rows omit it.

DNA: TGTGCCAGCAGGGGGACCGGGGCCCAGGAGTACAATGAGCAGTTCTTC
CDR3: CASRGTGAQEYNEQFF
D: NA
J: TRBJ2-1
V: TRBV27
size: NA

DNA: TGTGCCAGCAGTACCCGACCCTTTACGAACACTGAAGCTTTCTTT
CDR3: CASSTRPFTNTEAFF
D: NA
J: TRBJ1-1
V: TRBV2
size: NA

DNA: TGCGCCAGCAGCTTGGATCAGGGGGCGGTGAACACTGAAGCTTTCTTT
CDR3: CASSLDQGAVNTEAFF
D: TRBD1
J: TRBJ1-1
V: TRBV5-1
size: NA

DNA: TGTGCCACCTATTCCCGGACAGGGAGGAAGACAGATACGCAGTATTTT
CDR3: CATYSRTGRKTDTQYF
D: TRBD1
J: TRBJ2-3
V: TRBV15
size: NA

DNA: TGTGCCAGCAGCGTAGTTGGTGGACAGGGGGCACTTGAAGCTTTCTTT
CDR3: CASSVVGGQGALEAFF
D: TRBD1
J: TRBJ1-1
V: TRBV9
size: NA

DNA: TGTGCCAGCAGTCTCGCGGGGGATACGCAGTATTTT
CDR3: CASSLAGDTQYF
D: NA
J: TRBJ2-3
V: TRBV6-5
size: NA

DNA: TGCGCCAGCAGCCAGGACAGGGACCAGCCCCAGCATTTT
CDR3: CASSQDRDQPQHF
D: TRBD1
J: TRBJ1-5
V: TRBV5-1
size: NA

DNA: TGTGCCAGCAGCTTCCGAGGGGTTTTGTCACCCCTCCACTTT
CDR3: CASSFRGVLSPLHF
D: NA
J: TRBJ1-6
V: TRBV5-8
size: few

DNA: TGTGCCAGCAGTCCGGGGACAGTCTACGAGCAGTACTTC
CDR3: CASSPGTVYEQYF
D: TRBD1
J: TRBJ2-7
V: TRBV27
size: NA

DNA: TGTGCCAGCAGCTTAGCGCGGGAGACTGAAGCTTTCTTT
CDR3: CASSLARETEAFF
D: NA
J: TRBJ1-1
V: TRBV7-2
size: NA

DNA: TGTGCCAGCAGGATTAGCGGGGGTGGAGATACGCAGTATTTT
CDR3: CASRISGGGDTQYF
D: TRBD2
J: TRBJ2-3
V: TRBV7-9
size: NA

DNA: TGTGCCAGCAGACCAGGGGCTGGCCTCTATGGCTACACCTTC
CDR3: CASRPGAGLYGYTF
D: NA
J: TRBJ1-2
V: TRBV27
size: NA

DNA: TGTGCCAGCAGTTTACTCCGCCTCTCGGACAAGCAGTACTTC
CDR3: CASSLLRLSDKQYF
D: NA
J: TRBJ2-7
V: TRBV28
size: NA

DNA: TGTGCCACCAGCAGAGATCAGGGAAGTGCCTACGAGCAGTACTTC
CDR3: CATSRDQGSAYEQYF
D: NA
J: TRBJ2-7
V: TRBV15
size: NA

DNA: TGTGCCAGCAGAGCCGGGACAGTGAACACCATATATTTT
CDR3: CASRAGTVNTIYF
D: TRBD1
J: TRBJ1-3
V: TRBV2
size: NA

DNA: TGTGCCAGCAGCTTGGAGTTTAGTGCTAGCGGGACCGGGGAGCTGTTTTTT
CDR3: CASSLEFSASGTGELFF
D: TRBD2
J: TRBJ2-2
V: TRBV5-6
size: NA

DNA: TGTGCCAGCAGCTTATTAGGGGACTCCTCCTACGAGCAGTACTTC
CDR3: CASSLLGDSSYEQYF
D: NA
J: TRBJ2-7
V: TRBV7-2
size: NA

DNA: TGCAGCGCCGGGACAGGGGGCGAGGACGAGCAGTACTTC
CDR3: CSAGTGGEDEQYF
D: TRBD1
J: TRBJ2-7
V: TRBV29-1
size: NA

DNA: TGTGCCAGCAGCCGCGACAGAAATCAGCCCCAGCATTTT
CDR3: CASSRDRNQPQHF
D: NA
J: TRBJ1-5
V: TRBV5-4
size: few

DNA: TGTGCCAGCAGGGGATCTGCAACTAATGAAAAACTGTTTTTT
CDR3: CASRGSATNEKLFF
D: NA
J: TRBJ1-4
V: TRBV5-4
size: NA

DNA: TGTGCCAGTAGGGCCCTTCTAGCGGGGGGGTTCAATGAGCAGTTCTTC
CDR3: CASRALLAGGFNEQFF
D: TRBD2
J: TRBJ2-1
V: TRBV19
size: NA

DNA: TGTGCCAGCTCACCGGCGGGGGCCCTCGCGAACACCGGGGAGCTGTTTTTT
CDR3: CASSPAGALANTGELFF
D: NA
J: TRBJ2-2
V: TRBV18
size: NA

DNA: TGCAGCGTTAACAGGATCGGGACTGAAGCTTTCTTT
CDR3: CSVNRIGTEAFF
D: NA
J: TRBJ1-1
V: TRBV29-1
size: NA

DNA: TGTGCCAGCAGCGCCGGGACTTATAGCACAGATACGCAGTATTTT
CDR3: CASSAGTYSTDTQYF
D: NA
J: TRBJ2-3
V: TRBV7-9
size: NA

DNA: TGTGCCAGCAGCCGAAACAATGAGCAGTTCTTC
CDR3: CASSRNNEQFF
D: NA
J: TRBJ2-1
V: TRBV5-4
size: NA

DNA: TGTGCCAGCAGCCCCGGGACAGGGTACAATGAGCAGTTCTTC
CDR3: CASSPGTGYNEQFF
D: TRBD1
J: TRBJ2-1
V: TRBV28
size: NA

DNA: TGTGCCAGCAGTTTAACGGTCCCCTCTAACTATGGCTACACCTTC
CDR3: CASSLTVPSNYGYTF
D: NA
J: TRBJ1-2
V: TRBV27
size: NA

DNA: TGTGCCAGCAGTCAGGACAGGGTCGGCCTCTACGAGCAGTACTTC
CDR3: CASSQDRVGLYEQYF
D: TRBD1
J: TRBJ2-7
V: TRBV6-5
size: NA

DNA: TGTGCCAGCAGTTACGAGCGGGAGGGGGCTACGCAGTATTTT
CDR3: CASSYEREGATQYF
D: TRBD2
J: TRBJ2-3
V: TRBV6-6
size: NA

DNA: TGTGCCAGCAGTGGGCAGGTTTTCCACACCATATATTTT
CDR3: CASSGQVFHTIYF
D: NA
J: TRBJ1-3
V: TRBV2
size: NA

DNA: TGTGCCAGCAGCAACCCCCCTAGCGGGAGGGATTTT
CDR3: CASSNPPSGRDF
D: TRBD2
J: TRBJ2-3
V: TRBV7-2
size: NA

DNA: TGTGCCAGCAGCTTAGGCGGTGGTAGTATCGAGCAGTACTTC
CDR3: CASSLGGGSIEQYF
D: NA
J: TRBJ2-7
V: TRBV7-8
size: NA

DNA: TGTGCCTGGAGTGTACCGGATGGAGGTAGGAGTCAGCCCCAGCATTTT
CDR3: CAWSVPDGGRSQPQHF
D: NA
J: TRBJ1-5
V: TRBV30
size: NA

DNA: TGTGCCAGCAGCGGACCCCACAGGGCTGGAAACACCATATATTTT
CDR3: CASSGPHRAGNTIYF
D: NA
J: TRBJ1-3
V: TRBV9
size: NA

DNA: TGTGCCAGCGCCAGACAGGGGAGCACTGAAGCTTTCTTT
CDR3: CASARQGSTEAFF
D: TRBD1
J: TRBJ1-1
V: TRBV6-5
size: once

DNA: TGTGCCAGCAGCGTAGGCTGGGACTCCTATAATTCACCCCTCCACTTT
CDR3: CASSVGWDSYNSPLHF
D: NA
J: TRBJ1-6
V: TRBV9
size: NA

DNA: TGTGCCATCAGGGACAGCCGGTTTGAAGCTTTCTTT
CDR3: CAIRDSRFEAFF
D: NA
J: TRBJ1-1
V: TRBV10-3
size: NA

DNA: TGTGCCTGGAGTGTAGGGGCCGGGGCCAACGTCCTGACTTTC
CDR3: CAWSVGAGANVLTF
D: NA
J: TRBJ2-6
V: TRBV30
size: once

DNA: TGTGCCAGCAGTTTATGGGGGGCCGGGAATGAAAAACTGTTTTTT
CDR3: CASSLWGAGNEKLFF
D: NA
J: TRBJ1-4
V: TRBV28
size: once